The subject of this entry is one T cell receptor (beta chain). The antigen remains undetermined. The data are from a study of CD4 T cells in relation to SARS-CoV-2 and coronaviruses. Overall study: After 10 to 11 days of antigen culture, PBMC TCR beta CDR3s were sequenced. Negative control cultures got HIV-1 Nef peptides or no peptide.

The assay was immunoSEQ multiplex PCR, and TCRdb's table has in-frame clones only and misses some. The data show 25,000 to 30,000 clones, 75% to 80% seen once. The unexposed donors gave CD4+ T cells in about 2011-2019, prior to COVID-19. CD4+ T cells were isolated from the cells after 10 days of culture. Cells permitting, SARS-CoV-2 S/N and four cold-coronavirus spikes were tested on unexposed-donor CD4+ T cells. The sample was CD4+ T cells from PBMCs, cultured in vitro. The TCR comes from a human donor in good health.

The CDR3 protein is CASKTRIGQGSEAFF. CDR3 in DNA: TGTGCCAGCAAAACACGAATAGGACAGGGCTCTGAAGCTTTCTTT. The chain is built from TRBV6-6 and TRBJ1-1; 8 bases agree with TRBD1. CDR1 and CDR2 (germline): MNHNY, SVGAGI (reference sequence). V trimming: 7 bases; J trimming: 6 bases; junction bases outside the gene matches: 13. The length of the CDR3 is 15 residues.